A single T cell receptor (beta chain) is shown here with its context. As yet, its antigen is unknown. This sample is part of a study of Ad26.COV2.S vaccination and SARS-CoV-2 variants. The protocol was immunoSEQ multiplex PCR, while the TCRdb copy is restricted to in-frame clones and leaves out a portion. This sample carries hundreds of thousands of clones, 80% to 90% of them seen once, and the ten largest clones take 2% to 3%. Described treatment: 19 received Ad26.COV2.S at low or high dose, single or two shots; several received placebo; per-sample allocation not given. Each sample was drawn 63 days after the first injection (of vaccine or placebo). V trimming: 0 bases; J trimming: 0 bases; junction bases outside the gene matches: 5. The CDR3 extends over 17 amino acids. The V gene's germline CDR1 is KGHSH and CDR2 LQKENI. General observations from the study: The TCR breadth and depth analyses may have produced an underestimate of total T cell responses.

This sample comprised peripheral blood, obtained in a trial of Ad26.COV2.S vaccine versus placebo. The clonotype comes from a person between 18 and 65 years old who received the Ad26.COV2.S COVID-19 vaccine or a placebo. The chain is built from TRBV18 and TRBJ2-1, with 7 bases that match TRBD2. The DNA of the CDR3 is TGTGCCAGCTCACCACCGGCGGGAGAGAGCTCCTACAATGAGCAGTTCTTC. Its translation is CASSPPAGESSYNEQFF.